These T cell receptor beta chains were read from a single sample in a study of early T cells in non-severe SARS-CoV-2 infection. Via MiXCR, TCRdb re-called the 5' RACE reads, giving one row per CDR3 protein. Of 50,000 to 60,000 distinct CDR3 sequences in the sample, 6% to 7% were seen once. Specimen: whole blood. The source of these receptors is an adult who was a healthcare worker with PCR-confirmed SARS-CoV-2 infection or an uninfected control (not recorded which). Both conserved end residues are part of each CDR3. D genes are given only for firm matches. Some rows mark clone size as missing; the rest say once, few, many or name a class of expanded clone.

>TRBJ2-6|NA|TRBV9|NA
TGTGCCAGCAGCGCGGGCCTCAACGTCCTGACTTTC
CASSAGLNVLTF
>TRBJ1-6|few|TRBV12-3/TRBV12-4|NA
TGTGCCAGCAGTTGGAGCAGGATGGATTCACCCCTCCACTTT
CASSWSRMDSPLHF
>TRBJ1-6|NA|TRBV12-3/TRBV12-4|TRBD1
TGTGCCAGCAGGGGGAACAGGGGGAGTGGACCCCTCCACTTT
CASRGNRGSGPLHF
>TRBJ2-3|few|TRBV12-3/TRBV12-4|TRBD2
TGTGCCAGCAGTTCGCGGGGGTTGAGCACAGATACGCAGTATTTT
CASSSRGLSTDTQYF
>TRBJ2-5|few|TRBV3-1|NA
TGTGCCAGCAGCCAACGCACTCGCCCCCAAGAGACCCAGTACTTC
CASSQRTRPQETQYF
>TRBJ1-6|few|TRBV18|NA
TGTGCCAGCTCACCACTCGACAGGTCGAACTATAATTCACCCCTCCACTTT
CASSPLDRSNYNSPLHF
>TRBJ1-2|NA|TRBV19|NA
TGTGCCAGTAGCTACCAGGGGTATGGCTACACCTTC
CASSYQGYGYTF
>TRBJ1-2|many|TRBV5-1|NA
TGCGCCAGCAGCTTGGCCGCGAGCTTATATGGCTACACCTTC
CASSLAASLYGYTF
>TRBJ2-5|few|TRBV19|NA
TGTGCCAGCGGACGGACGGACCAAGAGACCCAGTACTTC
CASGRTDQETQYF
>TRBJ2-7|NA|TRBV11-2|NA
TGTGCCAGCAGCTCCCGAAGGCGGGGCCTTTCCTACGAGCAGTACTTC
CASSSRRRGLSYEQYF
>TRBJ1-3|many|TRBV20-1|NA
TGCAGTGCGCCGGGGACACTCGGGGACAACACCATATATTTT
CSAPGTLGDNTIYF
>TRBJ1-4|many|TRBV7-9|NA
TGTGCCAGCAGCTTACATTCAACTAATGAAAAACTGTTTTTT
CASSLHSTNEKLFF
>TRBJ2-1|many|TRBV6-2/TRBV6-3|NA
TGTGCCAGCGCCGTAATCCTGGACTACAATGAGCAGTTCTTC
CASAVILDYNEQFF
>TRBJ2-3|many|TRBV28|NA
TGTGCCAGTACGGCAGATACGCAGTATTTT
CASTADTQYF